This TCR beta chain was found in a study of CD8 T cells in Susac syndrome (dated by TCRdb to 2018 to 2020). Some background on the complete study: The study used repertoire sequencing to test whether antigen drove CD8+ T cell activation and differentiation in Susac syndrome.

Peripheral blood CD8+ and CD4+ T cells from healthy donors, Susac syndrome patients and multiple sclerosis patients were profiled by high-throughput TCR beta sequencing. The healthy donors served as controls matched for age and sex. Bulk CD8+ and CD4+ T cells were purified magnetically by negative isolation, whereas CD8+ TEMRA cells were enriched by FACS. Blood was collected in EDTA tubes and processed within 24 hours, with PBMCs isolated through density gradient centrifugation. PBMCs intended for TCR sequencing were frozen in liquid nitrogen and were later thawed in a 37 degrees C water bath. Purity of sorted or isolated CD4+, CD8+ and CD8+ TEMRA cells was at least 90%. Regarding this clonotype: Its antigen has not been determined. The record has no base qualities; no much larger clone is one base away.

RNA was extracted with the RNeasy kit and about 0.5 to 1 ug was reverse transcribed using random hexamers. The immunoSEQ multiplex PCR assay, covering 54 Vbeta and 13 Jbeta segments, was used to amplify TCR beta CDR3 regions. Bias from PCR amplification was corrected by using a synthetic template baseline for primer optimization and for computational correction. As for the original processing: Reads were assigned to V, D and J genes according to IMGT and analyzed in immunoSEQ Analyzer, with only productive sequences retained. Clonality was calculated as one minus the Shannon entropy normalized by log2 of the number of productive unique sequences. For each patient and control, public and private clones were evaluated among the 100 most prevalent clones. Susac-specific clones were defined as absent from healthy and MS cohorts, around 970 published viral clones and other ImmuneACCESS disease sequences. Through fastp at Q25 and MiXCR, TCRdb rebuilt clones from the public reads, retaining in-frame beta chains. When rows share a CDR3 protein, they turn into one entry using the most common DNA and genes. The V and J calls reflect TCRdb's pipeline rather than the authors' work. Within this sample are 90,000 to 150,000 distinct CDR3 sequences, with 92% of them counted one time only. The biggest ten clones account for more than 0.13% of the sample.

The research as a whole found: The TCR sequencing and HLA analysis was acknowledged to have included a relatively small number of individuals.

This sequence originates from a human donor in good health. The sequenced sample was CD4+ T cells from PBMCs.

The nucleotide sequence reads as follows: TGCAGCGACTTCTCGAACAGGGCCCCGGGCTACACCTTC. Translated, this is CSDFSNRAPGYTF. The chain couples TRBV29-1 to TRBJ1-2; the D gene is perhaps TRBD1, from 6 matching bases. CDR1 SQVTM and CDR2 ANQGSEA are derived from the germline V gene. Cut back by 7 bases and 8 bases, the V and J ends lie 20 bases apart. The CDR3 holds 13 amino acids from the cysteine to the phenylalanine. Just the 39-base CDR3 DNA is kept, in frame starting at base 1.